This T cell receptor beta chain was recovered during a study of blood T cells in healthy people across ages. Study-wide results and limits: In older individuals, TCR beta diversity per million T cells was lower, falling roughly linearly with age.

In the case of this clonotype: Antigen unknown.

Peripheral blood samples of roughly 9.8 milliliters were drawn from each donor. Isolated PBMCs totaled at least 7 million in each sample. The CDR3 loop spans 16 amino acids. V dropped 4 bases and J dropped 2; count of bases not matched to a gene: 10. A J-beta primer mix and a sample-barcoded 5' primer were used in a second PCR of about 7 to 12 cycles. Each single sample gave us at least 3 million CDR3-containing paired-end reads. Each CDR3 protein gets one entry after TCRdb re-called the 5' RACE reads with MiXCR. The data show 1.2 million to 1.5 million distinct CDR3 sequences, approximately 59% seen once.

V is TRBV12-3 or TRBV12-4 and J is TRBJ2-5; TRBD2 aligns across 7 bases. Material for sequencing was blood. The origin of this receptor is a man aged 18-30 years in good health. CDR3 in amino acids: CASSWGRGSYQETQYF. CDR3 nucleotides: TGTGCCAGCAGTTGGGGGAGGGGCTCTTATCAAGAGACCCAGTACTTC.